This T cell receptor (beta chain) was sequenced in a study of spatial heterogeneity in lung cancer. Broader study findings: Expanded tumor TCRs that were ubiquitous appeared in blood more at resection than follow-up.

To note about this clonotype: What it recognizes is unknown. Given a much more abundant clone one base away, this may be a read error.

V lost 6 bases to trimming and J lost 1 base, with 13 bases between them. In germline, CDR1 is MNHEY, CDR2 SMNVEV (reference sequence). This CDR3 region has 15 residues. In the library, each TCR cDNA molecule bore its own unique molecular identifier. One entry per CDR3 protein, called by TCRdb with MiXCR from the 5' RACE reads. The repertoire includes roughly 26,000 distinct CDR3 sequences, 4.5% to 7.5% of them detected once, and around 20% sits in the top ten. The time point denotes: blood at routine non-recurrence follow-up after resection. Sequencing was performed on whole RNA extracted from tumor and nontumor lung tissue, or from frozen PBMC, and the material was left unsorted.

Sequencing used PBMCs, obtained at follow-up. V is TRBV27 and J is TRBJ2-4; D may be TRBD1 (5 bases). This clonotype originated in a male donor with early-stage non-small cell lung cancer. CDR3 in DNA: TGTGCCAGCAGAGGCGTGGGGCAGGCCAAAAACATTCAGTACTTC. It is translated as CASRGVGQAKNIQYF.